This TCR beta chain was sequenced in a study of shared clonotypes between healthy human individuals. Study-level points and caveats: Sampling covered blood only; tissue repertoires likely differ.

The assay was immunoSEQ multiplex PCR, and TCRdb's table has in-frame clones only and misses some. Counted here are about 230,000 clones, approximately 70% occurring once; the ten biggest clones make up around 10%. Germline V gene sequence: CDR1 SGDLS, CDR2 YYNGEE. Trimming took off 0 bases at V and 5 bases at J, with 12 bases between the two ends. The CDR3 length is 15 residues. As for this clone: Antigen specificity is unknown.

The chain has TRBV9 and TRBJ2-1, with D possibly being TRBD2 (7 bases). This receptor was identified in a man aged 25-45 years in good health. The specimen was memory CD4+ T cells sorted from blood. Indicated subset: CD45RA-negative fraction. CDR3 loop: CASSVEGGWNNEQFF. In DNA, the CDR3 is TGTGCCAGCAGCGTAGAGGGGGGGTGGAACAATGAGCAGTTCTTC.